Listed below are T cell receptor beta chains from one sample, sequenced in a study of blood T cell repertoires in COVID-19. Profiling relied on immunoSEQ multiplex PCR, and the TCRdb table lists in-frame clones only, not all of them. The table has about 270,000 clones, less than 90% seen once. The sequenced sample consisted of PBMCs or T cells enriched from blood (not recorded which). The receptors derive from a woman in her 50s who had recovered from COVID-19. Each CDR3 is given with its conserved first and last residue. D genes are given only for firm matches. Not every row has a clone size; where given, it reads once, few, many or a size class.

D,size,V,J,DNA,CDR3
.,.,TRBV28,TRBJ2-7,TGTGCCAGCAAAGGAGGCTCCTACGAGCAGTACTTC,CASKGGSYEQYF
.,once,TRBV5-5,TRBJ2-1,TGTGCCAGCAGCTTGGCCGTGAGCTCCTACAATGAGCAGTTCTTC,CASSLAVSSYNEQFF
TRBD1,.,TRBV5-1,TRBJ2-1,TGCGCCAGCAGCCGTACCCCGGGACAGGGTTACAATGAGCAGTTCTTC,CASSRTPGQGYNEQFF
TRBD1,.,TRBV19,TRBJ1-2,TGTGCCAGTAGTCCCCGACAGGGGGTGCACTATGGCTACACCTTC,CASSPRQGVHYGYTF
TRBD1,.,TRBV5-5,TRBJ1-5,TGTGCCAGCAGCTTGGGAGGACAGGGCGTGAGGCCCCAGCATTTT,CASSLGGQGVRPQHF
.,.,TRBV10-1,TRBJ2-5,TGCGCCAGCAGTGACTTGCGAGGCGGGGCCCAGTACTTC,CASSDLRGGAQYF
TRBD1,.,TRBV5-1,TRBJ1-2,TGCGCCAGCAGCTTGCTGGGGACAGGGGACAACTATGGCTACACCTTC,CASSLLGTGDNYGYTF
TRBD2,.,TRBV7-2,TRBJ2-1,TGTGCCAGCAGCCCTAGCGGGAGAGGTAGGAGTGAGCAGTTCTTC,CASSPSGRGRSEQFF
TRBD1,.,TRBV6-2/TRBV6-3,TRBJ2-1,TGTGCCAGCAGTTCTTACGGACAGGGCTACAATGAGCAGTTCTTC,CASSSYGQGYNEQFF
TRBD1,once,TRBV28,TRBJ2-2,TGTGCCTCCTACCGGGACAGGGGGCTAACCGGGGAGCTGTTTTTT,CASYRDRGLTGELFF
.,.,TRBV28,TRBJ2-7,TGTGCCAGCAGACCCAGGACAGTTACCTACGAGCAGTACTTC,CASRPRTVTYEQYF
.,.,TRBV28,TRBJ2-1,TGTGCCAGCAGTTTATATACGGGTTGGAGCAATGAGCAGTTCTTC,CASSLYTGWSNEQFF
TRBD1,.,TRBV28,TRBJ2-7,TGTGCCAGCATACCGGGGGACAGGGTAGCCTACGAGCAGTACTTC,CASIPGDRVAYEQYF
.,once,TRBV25-1,TRBJ1-1,TGTGCCAGCAGTGAATATGGCAGGGCGGACACTGAAGCTTTCTTT,CASSEYGRADTEAFF
.,.,TRBV6-1,TRBJ1-1,TGTGCCAGCAGTGAACGCTCAGGAAGGGGAGCTTTCTTT,CASSERSGRGAFF
TRBD1,.,TRBV19,TRBJ1-2,TGTGCCAGCAAACACACCCCGGGACAGGGGTTGGGAGATGGCTACACCTTC,CASKHTPGQGLGDGYTF
.,.,TRBV7-2,TRBJ2-2,TGTGCCAGCAGCGCTACGGTAGTAGACGGGGAGCTGTTTTTT,CASSATVVDGELFF
TRBD2,.,TRBV5-5,TRBJ2-2,TGTGCCAGCAGCTTGGAAAGGGCGACTAGCGGGAGGGCTGTCACCGGGGAGCTGTTTTTT,CASSLERATSGRAVTGELFF
TRBD2,.,TRBV19,TRBJ2-7,TGTGCCAGTAGTATAGCGGGAGGAGTCTACGAGCAGTACTTC,CASSIAGGVYEQYF
.,.,TRBV7-8,TRBJ1-5,TGTGCCAGCAGCCCAGAGGACAGACTCAATCAGCCCCAGCATTTT,CASSPEDRLNQPQHF
.,.,TRBV6-5,TRBJ2-7,TGTGCCATGACGGGAAATAGCGCCTACGAGCAGTACTTC,CAMTGNSAYEQYF
.,.,TRBV28,TRBJ1-5,TGTGCCAGCAGTTTTTCAGTTGGGCCCCAGCATTTT,CASSFSVGPQHF
TRBD2,once,TRBV7-2,TRBJ2-7,TGTGCCAGCAGCCCAGAGGGACTAGCGGGAGCTAACGTGCAGTACTTC,CASSPEGLAGANVQYF
.,.,TRBV27,TRBJ2-6,TGTGCCAGCAGCCCCTCGGGTAACAGGGACTCTGGGGCCAACGTCCTGACTTTC,CASSPSGNRDSGANVLTF
TRBD2,.,TRBV11-1,TRBJ2-1,TGTGCCAGCAGCTCTCGACTAGCGGAAACCTACAATGAGCAGTTCTTC,CASSSRLAETYNEQFF
.,.,TRBV18,TRBJ1-1,TGTGCCAGCTCACCGGCAGGGCGGAACACTGAAGCTTTCTTT,CASSPAGRNTEAFF
.,.,TRBV11-3,TRBJ2-1,TGTGCCAGCAGCTTAGCGCGGGAATATGAGCAGTTCTTC,CASSLAREYEQFF
.,.,TRBV6-5,TRBJ1-1,TGTGCCAGCAGTTACTCAGGATGGGGCGATAACACTGAAGCTTTCTTT,CASSYSGWGDNTEAFF
.,.,TRBV9,TRBJ1-4,TGTGCCAGCAGCGTGGGGGGGAGCGAAAAACTGTTTTTT,CASSVGGSEKLFF